Given below is one T cell receptor beta chain in context. Its target is unknown. The data were obtained in a study of shared clonotypes between healthy human individuals. Study-level background: Used for every donor were three CD4 naive, three CD4 memory, two CD8 naive and one CD8 memory plate.

The naive CD8 subset, CD45RO-negative cells positively selected for CCR7, excluded terminally differentiated effector memory CD45RA+ cells. Each sorted subset replicate got 200 ng genomic DNA, tens of thousands of genomes. TCRdb's copy holds only in-frame clones and misses some; the assay was immunoSEQ multiplex PCR. The table includes about 2.1 million clones, roughly 93% detected once. Regarding the study as a whole: When naive CD4 clonotypes were compared across four donors, 5% to 5.5% were shared.

The CDR3 totals 14 residues. Trimming took 3 bases from V and 7 from J, leaving 13 bases between them. Germline V lookup: CDR1 MNHEY, CDR2 SMNVEV (reference sequence). This sequence was found in a man younger than 35 in good health. Some clones in this sample may be carry-over from other donors' samples. Sequences were obtained from naive CD8+ T cells from PBMCs. The V call is TRBV27, the J call TRBJ2-1; tentative D call: TRBD2 (5 bases). The CDR3 bases are TGTGCCAGCAGTTTCGATCTAGCTTTGAATGAGCAGTTCTTC. Amino acid sequence: CASSFDLALNEQFF.